The text below deals with one T cell receptor (beta chain). What it binds is not known. Assay: immunoSEQ multiplex PCR; the TCRdb copy retains only in-frame clones and omits some. The sample has fewer than 85,000 clones; around 82% are singletons. These data come from a study of graft-versus-host responses after intestinal transplantation. Overall study findings and caveats: Recipient marrow contained GvH clones, some of which appeared first in ileum or blood.

V shed 4 bases, J shed 1 base, and the junction held 19 bases outside the gene matches. The germline V gene has CDR1 SGHVS and CDR2 FNYEAQ. The CDR3 is made up of 22 amino acids. The chain recombines TRBV7-6 with TRBJ2-3; 14 bases line up with TRBD2. This TCR was sampled from a human donor who was the organ donor for an intestinal transplant. This material consisted of unstimulated CD4+ T cells sorted from spleen or lymph node cells, taken before transplant. CDR3 coding DNA: TGTGCCAGCAGCTCCCGGTCCGGGACTAGCGGGGGCCACCTCGGGGGCACAGATACGCAGTATTTT. Its translation: CASSSRSGTSGGHLGGTDTQYF.